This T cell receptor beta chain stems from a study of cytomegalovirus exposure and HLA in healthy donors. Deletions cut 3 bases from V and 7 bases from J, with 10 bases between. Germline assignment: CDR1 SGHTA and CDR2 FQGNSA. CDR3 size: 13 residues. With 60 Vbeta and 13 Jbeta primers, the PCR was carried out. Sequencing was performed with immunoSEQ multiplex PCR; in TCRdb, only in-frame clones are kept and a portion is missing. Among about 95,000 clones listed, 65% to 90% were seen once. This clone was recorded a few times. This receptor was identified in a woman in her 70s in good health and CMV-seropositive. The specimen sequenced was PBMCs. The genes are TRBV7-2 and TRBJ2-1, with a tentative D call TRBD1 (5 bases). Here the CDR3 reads CASSFQGWNEQFF. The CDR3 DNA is TGTGCCAGCAGCTTTCAGGGTTGGAATGAGCAGTTCTTC.